These 15 T cell receptor beta chains share one sample of origin, sequenced in a study of CD8 T cells in Susac syndrome. Reverse transcription of about 0.45 to 1 ug RNA was performed with random hexamers. TCRdb itself ran the immunoSEQ multiplex PCR reads through MiXCR, one entry per CDR3 protein. The profile shows about 57,000 distinct CDR3 sequences, roughly 93% of them singletons. Source material: CD8+ T cells from PBMCs. The origin of the receptors is a human donor with multiple sclerosis.

The chain couples TRBV7-9 to TRBJ1-1; no definite D call. The CDR3 runs to 13 residues. Trimming removed 3 bases from V and 5 bases from J, with 10 bases in between. From germline, CDR1 is SEHNR and CDR2 FQNEAQ (reference sequence). CDR3 DNA: TGTGCCAGCAGCTTTGGAGGAGAAACTGAAGCTTTCTTT. Its translation is CASSFGGETEAFF.

The chain carries TRBV3-1 and TRBJ2-7, with D possibly matching TRBD2 (6 bases). The CDR3 is 15 residues long. CDR1 LGHDT and CDR2 YNNKEL come from the germline V gene (reference sequence). V shed 1 base and J shed 6 bases, with 16 bases lying between them. This CDR3 reads CASSQGPGLLGEQYF. CDR3 bases: TGTGCCAGCAGCCAAGGCCCGGGACTCCTAGGCGAGCAGTACTTC.

This rearrangement joins TRBV11-3 to TRBJ1-1; D is undetermined. In germline, CDR1 is SGHNT, CDR2 YENEEA. With 5 bases removed from V and 5 bases from J, the gap between germline ends came to 12 bases. The CDR3 is made up of 13 amino acids. CDR3 DNA: TGTGCCAGCAGCCCATTCGCGATGACTGAAGCTTTCTTT. The encoded protein is CASSPFAMTEAFF.

This CDR3 is CASRRPLANYGYTF. The CDR3 DNA sequence: TGTGCCAGCAGAAGACCTTTAGCTAACTATGGCTACACCTTC. The V and J genes are TRBV6-5 and TRBJ1-2; no clear D gene. The CDR3 extends over 14 amino acids. Germline CDR1 is MNHEY and CDR2 is SVGAGI. Trimming pared 6 bases from V and 0 bases from J, leaving 11 bases between.

This chain uses TRBV28 with TRBJ1-4; no definite D call. The CDR3 sequence is 15 residues long. V was shortened by 4 bases and J by 2 bases, with 11 bases between the two germline ends. Germline V gene data show CDR1 as MDHEN and CDR2 as SYDVKM. The CDR3 bases are TGTGCCAGCAGTTCGCCTCGGTTGACTAATGAAAAACTGTTTTTT. Protein: CASSSPRLTNEKLFF.

J is TRBJ2-3 and V is TRBV4-1; D remains ambiguous. There are 12 residues in the CDR3. CDR1 is MGHRA and CDR2 is YSYEKL in the germline V gene. The V gene lost 1 base and the J gene lost 8 bases, with 7 bases spanning the gap. In nucleotides, the CDR3 is TGCGCCAGCAGCCAAGGACCGGGTACGCAGTATTTT. Translating gives CASSQGPGTQYF.

The chain combines TRBV6-2 or TRBV6-3 with TRBJ2-5, with D uncertain. In germline, CDR1 is MNHEY, CDR2 SVGEGT. V was cut by 9 bases and J by 2 bases, with 13 bases left in between. The CDR3 has 13 residues. The CDR3 reads CASINGQQETQYF. The CDR3 bases are TGTGCCAGTATAAATGGCCAGCAAGAGACCCAGTACTTC.

The chain has TRBV4-3 and TRBJ2-1, with D unresolved. The CDR3 extends over 13 amino acids. Germline CDR1 LGHNA, CDR2 YSLEER. The V gene lost 3 bases and the J gene lost 8 bases, with 11 bases spanning the gap. CDR3 DNA: TGCGCCAGCAGCCACCGTCCTGGAGATGAGCAGTTCTTC. It yields the protein CASSHRPGDEQFF.

This chain joins TRBV2 and TRBJ1-1; a possible D gene is TRBD1 (5 bases). The CDR3 is 15 amino acids. Germline CDR1 is SNHLY and CDR2 is FYNNEI. Trimming removed 2 bases at V and 5 bases at J, with 15 bases between. CDR3 sequence (DNA): TGTGCCAGCAGTGAACGGGCAGGGCGCGGGACTGAAGCTTTCTTT. This codes for CASSERAGRGTEAFF. Complete variable domain (other parts from reference TRBV2 and TRBJ1-1): EPEVTQTPSHQVTQMGQEVILRCVPISNHLYFYWYRQILGQKVEFLVSFYNNEISEKSEIFDDQFSVERPDGSNFTLKIRSTKLEDSAMYFCASSERAGRGTEAFFGQGTRLTVV.

The sample holds one count of this clonotype. The chain recombines TRBV11-2 with TRBJ2-7, with 14 positions matching TRBD2. CDR1 is SGHAT, CDR2 FQNNGV, per germline. Unmatched junction bases numbered 2, after V lost 2 bases and J lost 5 bases. This CDR3 contains 15 residues. The CDR3 nucleotides are TGTGCCAGCAGCTTATCGACTAGCGGGGGGGACGAGCAGTACTTC. Its translation: CASSLSTSGGDEQYF.

The chain combines TRBV6-2 or TRBV6-3 with TRBJ1-4; D perhaps matches TRBD1 (5 bases). CDR1 is MNHEY and CDR2 is SVGEGT in the germline V gene. Trimming left V 2 bases short and J 6 bases short, with 10 bases between. There are 14 residues in the CDR3. The CDR3, as DNA: TGTGCCAGCAGTTACGTCAGGGATCATGAAAAACTGTTTTTT. This codes for CASSYVRDHEKLFF.

The chain combines TRBV3-1 with TRBJ1-2; D ambiguous. Trimming shortened V by 4 bases and J by 7 bases, and 19 bases separated the two germline ends. The length of the CDR3 is 15 residues. Germline V CDR1 and CDR2: LGHDT, YNNKEL (reference sequence). The CDR3 DNA follows: TGTGCCAGCAGCCCTTCCGGCCTCCTAGGAGGTGGCTACACCTTC. Protein sequence: CASSPSGLLGGGYTF. The variable domain in full, with the rest retrieved from reference TRBV3-1 and TRBJ1-2, is DTAVSQTPKYLVTQMGNDKSIKCEQNLGHDTMYWYKQDSKKFLKIMFSYNNKELIINETVPNRFSPKSPDKAHLNLHINSLELGDSAVYFCASSPSGLLGGGYTFGSGTRLTVV.

The J gene is TRBJ1-1, the V gene TRBV7-9; no clear D. The CDR3 is 14 residues long. Looked up from germline, CDR1 is SEHNR and CDR2 is FQNEAQ (reference sequence). V lost 1 base and J 8 bases, leaving 14 bases between the germline ends. CDR3 residues: CASSLVSDTREAFF. CDR3 coding DNA: TGTGCCAGCAGCTTAGTGTCGGATACACGAGAAGCTTTCTTT.

This clonotype appeared a single time. The genes are TRBV9 and TRBJ1-1; TRBD1 agrees at 7 bases. CDR1 and CDR2 (germline): SGDLS, YYNGEE. V lost 6 bases to trimming and J lost 6 bases; unmatched junction nucleotides: 11. This CDR3 has 14 amino acids. CDR3 DNA: TGTGCCAGCACGCCTATAAACAGGGGACCTGAAGCTTTCTTT. Protein sequence: CASTPINRGPEAFF. The whole variable domain, filled in from reference TRBV9 and TRBJ1-1, reads DSGVTQTPKHLITATGQRVTLRCSPRSGDLSVYWYQQSLDQGLQFLIQYYNGEERAKGNILERFSAQQFPDLHSELNLSSLELGDSALYFCASTPINRGPEAFFGQGTRLTVV.

The chain employs TRBV12-3 or TRBV12-4 and TRBJ2-3, with D uncertain. V was clipped by 6 bases and J by 1 base, with 11 bases between them. This CDR3 contains 14 residues. This chain's CDR3 is CASRLRHRTDTQYF. CDR3 sequence (DNA): TGTGCCAGCAGGTTAAGACACCGCACAGATACGCAGTATTTT.